This TCR beta chain was found in a study of T cells in Graves' hyperthyroidism and ophthalmopathy. Broader study findings: In the blood, most expanded thyroid clonotypes above 0.001 appeared as well. Before onset, ophthalmopathy was predicted by the model a median around 6 months earlier. Ophthalmopathy could be told apart from stable hyperthyroidism with a 13 V-J model.

The V segment lost 3 bases and the J segment 5 bases; nucleotides outside the gene matches: 17. This CDR3 has 19 residues. Germline-derived CDR1 and CDR2 are GTSNPN and SVGIG (reference sequence). Amplified regions were TCR beta CDR3 sequences from RNA transcripts. A set of HTBI primers served as the primers for a first-round RT-PCR of the TCR CDR3. TCRdb fed the multiplex PCR reads into MiXCR, producing one record per CDR3 protein. Seen here are about 360,000 distinct CDR3 sequences, about 14% observed once, and the top ten hold roughly 20%. This clonotype was seen more than once but under ten times. Its antigen is not identified.

Sequences were obtained from blood. This sequence originates from a man in his thirties or forties with Graves' hyperthyroidism that later progressed to Graves' ophthalmopathy. The rearrangement links TRBV30 to TRBJ1-5; 12 nucleotides agree with TRBD1. The chain's CDR3 is CAWSNRDRGHFPQHQPQHF. The CDR3 DNA sequence: TGTGCCTGGAGCAACCGGGACAGGGGGCATTTTCCCCAACATCAGCCCCAGCATTTT.